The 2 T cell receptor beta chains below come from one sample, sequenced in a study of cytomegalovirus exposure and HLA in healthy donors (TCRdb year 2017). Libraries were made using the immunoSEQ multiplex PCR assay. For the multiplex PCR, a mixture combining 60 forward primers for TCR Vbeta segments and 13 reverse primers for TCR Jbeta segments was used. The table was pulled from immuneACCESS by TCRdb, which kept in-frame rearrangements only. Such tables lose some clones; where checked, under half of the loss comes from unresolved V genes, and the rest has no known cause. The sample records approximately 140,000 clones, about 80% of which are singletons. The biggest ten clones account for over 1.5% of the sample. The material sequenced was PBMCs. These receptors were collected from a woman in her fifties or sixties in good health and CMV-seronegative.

This chain's CDR3 is CASSGPGQGQTNYGYTF. Here the CDR3 DNA reads TGTGCCAGCAGCGGGCCGGGACAGGGGCAAACTAACTATGGCTACACCTTC. V usage is TRBV9 and J usage is TRBJ1-2; 10 positions match TRBD1. Germline V CDR1 and CDR2: SGDLS, YYNGEE. This CDR3 spans 17 amino acids. The V gene end was trimmed by 3 bases and the J gene end by 0 bases; junction bases not matched to a gene: 8.

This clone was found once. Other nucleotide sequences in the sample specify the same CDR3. The CDR3 coding sequence is TGTGCCAGCAGTGTAGGGGGGAACACTGAAGCTTTCTTT. This gives the protein CASSVGGNTEAFF. The chain carries TRBV2 and TRBJ1-1; possibly TRBD1 for D (6 bases). Trimming cost V 4 bases and J 1 base, with 7 bases left between them. The germline gives CDR1 SNHLY, CDR2 FYNNEI. CDR3 length equals 13 residues.